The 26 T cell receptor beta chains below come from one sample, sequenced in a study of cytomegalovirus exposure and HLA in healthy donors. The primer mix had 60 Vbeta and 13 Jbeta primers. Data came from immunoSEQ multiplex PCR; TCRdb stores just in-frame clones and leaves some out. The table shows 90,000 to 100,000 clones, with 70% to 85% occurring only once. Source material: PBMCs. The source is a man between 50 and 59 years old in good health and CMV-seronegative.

As DNA, the CDR3 is TGCAGCGTTGAGGGACAGGGGGGCACCGGGGAGCTGTTTTTT. Protein sequence: CSVEGQGGTGELFF. The V call is TRBV29-1, the J call TRBJ2-2, with TRBD1 matching over 11 bases. The CDR3 loop spans 14 amino acids. Germline CDR1 reads SQVTM; CDR2 reads ANQGSEA. The junction had 1 base not matched to a gene; V was cut back by 3 bases and J by 4 bases.

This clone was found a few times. The CDR3 loop reads CASSLVGGGSSGNTIYF. For the CDR3, the DNA is TGTGCCAGCAGCTTAGTGGGAGGGGGAAGCTCTGGAAACACCATATATTTT. V and J are TRBV7-8 and TRBJ1-3; a possible D gene is TRBD1 (6 bases). V shed 1 base and J shed 0 bases, with 13 bases lying between them. Looked up from germline, CDR1 is SGHVS and CDR2 is FQNEAQ. The CDR3 loop spans 17 amino acids.

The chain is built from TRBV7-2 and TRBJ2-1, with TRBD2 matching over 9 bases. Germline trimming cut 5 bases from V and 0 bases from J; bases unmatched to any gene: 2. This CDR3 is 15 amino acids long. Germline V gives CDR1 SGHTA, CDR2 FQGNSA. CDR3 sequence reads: CASSQGLASYNEQFF. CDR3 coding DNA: TGTGCCAGCAGCCAGGGACTAGCCTCCTACAATGAGCAGTTCTTC. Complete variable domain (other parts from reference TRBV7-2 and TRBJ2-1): GAGVSQSPSNKVTEKGKDVELRCDPISGHTALYWYRQSLGQGLEFLIYFQGNSAPDKSGLPSDRFSAERTGGSVSTLTIQRTQQEDSAVYLCASSQGLASYNEQFFGPGTRLTVL.

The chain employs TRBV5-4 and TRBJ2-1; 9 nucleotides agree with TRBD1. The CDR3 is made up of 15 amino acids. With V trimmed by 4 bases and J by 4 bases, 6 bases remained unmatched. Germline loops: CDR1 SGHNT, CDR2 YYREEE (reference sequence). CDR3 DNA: TGTGCCAGCAGCCTAGACAGGGGGGGGTACAATGAGCAGTTCTTC. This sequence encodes CASSLDRGGYNEQFF. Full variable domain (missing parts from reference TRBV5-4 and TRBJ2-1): ETGVTQSPTHLIKTRGQQVTLRCSSQSGHNTVSWYQQALGQGPQFIFQYYREEENGRGNFPPRFSGLQFPNYSSELNVNALELDDSALYLCASSLDRGGYNEQFFGPGTRLTVL.

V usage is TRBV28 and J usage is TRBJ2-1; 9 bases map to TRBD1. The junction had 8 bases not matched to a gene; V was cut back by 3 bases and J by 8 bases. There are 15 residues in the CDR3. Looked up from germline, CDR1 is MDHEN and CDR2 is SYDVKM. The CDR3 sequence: CASSLISTGGDEQFF. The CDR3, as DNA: TGTGCCAGCAGTTTGATTTCGACAGGGGGGGATGAGCAGTTCTTC. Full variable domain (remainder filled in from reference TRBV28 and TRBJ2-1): DVKVTQSSRYLVKRTGEKVFLECVQDMDHENMFWYRQDPGLGLRLIYFSYDVKMKEKGDIPEGYSVSREKKERFSLILESASTNQTSMYLCASSLISTGGDEQFFGPGTRLTVL.

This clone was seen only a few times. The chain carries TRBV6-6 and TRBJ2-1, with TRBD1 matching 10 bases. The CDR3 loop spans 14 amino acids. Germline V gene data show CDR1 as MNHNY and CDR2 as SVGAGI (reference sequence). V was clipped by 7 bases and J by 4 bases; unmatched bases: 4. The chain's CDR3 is CASKPGQGYNEQFF. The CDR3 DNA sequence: TGTGCCAGCAAACCGGGACAGGGGTACAATGAGCAGTTCTTC.

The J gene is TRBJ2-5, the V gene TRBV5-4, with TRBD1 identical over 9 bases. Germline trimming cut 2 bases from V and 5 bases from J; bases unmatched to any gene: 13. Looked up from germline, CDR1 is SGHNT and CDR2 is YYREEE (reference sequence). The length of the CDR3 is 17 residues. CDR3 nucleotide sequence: TGTGCCAGCAGCTTCATGACAGGGGGGATCAAGAGGGAGACCCAGTACTTC. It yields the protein CASSFMTGGIKRETQYF. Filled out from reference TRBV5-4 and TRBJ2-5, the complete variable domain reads ETGVTQSPTHLIKTRGQQVTLRCSSQSGHNTVSWYQQALGQGPQFIFQYYREEENGRGNFPPRFSGLQFPNYSSELNVNALELDDSALYLCASSFMTGGIKRETQYFGPGTRLLVL.

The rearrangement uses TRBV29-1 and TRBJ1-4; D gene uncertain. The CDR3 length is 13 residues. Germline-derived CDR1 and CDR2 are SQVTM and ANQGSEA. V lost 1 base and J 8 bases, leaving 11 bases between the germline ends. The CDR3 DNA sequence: TGCAGCGTTGAAGGCGGGGTTGAGGAAAAACTGTTTTTT. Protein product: CSVEGGVEEKLFF. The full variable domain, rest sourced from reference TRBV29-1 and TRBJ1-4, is SAVISQKPSRDICQRGTSLTIQCQVDSQVTMMFWYRQQPGQSLTLIATANQGSEATYESGFVIDKFPISRPNLTFSTLTVSNMSPEDSSIYLCSVEGGVEEKLFFGSGTQLSVL.

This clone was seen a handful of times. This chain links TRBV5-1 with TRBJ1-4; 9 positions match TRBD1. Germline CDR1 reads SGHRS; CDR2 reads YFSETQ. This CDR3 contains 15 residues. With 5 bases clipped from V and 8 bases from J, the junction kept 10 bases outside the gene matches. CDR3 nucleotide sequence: TGCGCCAGCAGAGAGCCGGGACAGGGAATCGAAAAACTGTTTTTT. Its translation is CASREPGQGIEKLFF.

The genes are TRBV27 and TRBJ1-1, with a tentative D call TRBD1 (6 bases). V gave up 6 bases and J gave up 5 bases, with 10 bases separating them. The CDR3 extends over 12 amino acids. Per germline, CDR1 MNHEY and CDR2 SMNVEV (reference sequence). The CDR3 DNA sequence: TGTGCCAGCAGAGACAGGCAGACTGAAGCTTTCTTT. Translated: CASRDRQTEAFF.

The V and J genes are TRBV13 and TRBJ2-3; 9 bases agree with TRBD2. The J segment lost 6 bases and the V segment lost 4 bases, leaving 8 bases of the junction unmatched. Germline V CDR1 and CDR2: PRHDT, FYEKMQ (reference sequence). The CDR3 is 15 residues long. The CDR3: CASSSRSGRMDTQYF. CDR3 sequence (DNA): TGTGCCAGCAGCTCCCGGAGCGGGAGGATGGATACGCAGTATTTT.

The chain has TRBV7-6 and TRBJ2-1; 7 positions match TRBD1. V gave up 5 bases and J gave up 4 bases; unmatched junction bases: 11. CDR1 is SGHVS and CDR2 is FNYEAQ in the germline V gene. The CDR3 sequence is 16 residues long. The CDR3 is CASSKRDGDSYNEQFF. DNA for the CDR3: TGTGCCAGCAGCAAACGGGACGGGGACAGTTACAATGAGCAGTTCTTC. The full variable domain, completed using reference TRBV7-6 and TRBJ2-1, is GAGVSQSPRYKVTKRGQDVALRCDPISGHVSLYWYRQALGQGPEFLTYFNYEAQQDKSGLPNDRFSAERPEGSISTLTIQRTEQRDSAMYRCASSKRDGDSYNEQFFGPGTRLTVL.

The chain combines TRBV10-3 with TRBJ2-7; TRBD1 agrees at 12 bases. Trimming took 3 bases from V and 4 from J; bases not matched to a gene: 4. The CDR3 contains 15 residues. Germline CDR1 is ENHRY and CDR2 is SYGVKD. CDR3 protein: CAISDEGQGAYEQYF. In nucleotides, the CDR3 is TGTGCCATCAGTGACGAGGGACAGGGGGCTTACGAGCAGTACTTC.

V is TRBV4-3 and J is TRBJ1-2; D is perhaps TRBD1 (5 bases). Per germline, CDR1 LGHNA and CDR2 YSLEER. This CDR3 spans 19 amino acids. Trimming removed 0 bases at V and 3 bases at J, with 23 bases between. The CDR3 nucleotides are TGCGCCAGCAGCCAAGAAAGGAGGGGCATGTGGGTCCGGGACTATGGCTACACCTTC. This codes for CASSQERRGMWVRDYGYTF.

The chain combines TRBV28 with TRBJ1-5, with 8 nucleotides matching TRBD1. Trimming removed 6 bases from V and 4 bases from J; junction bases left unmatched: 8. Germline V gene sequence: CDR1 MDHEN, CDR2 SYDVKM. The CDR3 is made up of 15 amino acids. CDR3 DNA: TGTGCCAGCAGCAAGCGGACAGGGCGAAATCAGCCCCAGCATTTT. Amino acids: CASSKRTGRNQPQHF.

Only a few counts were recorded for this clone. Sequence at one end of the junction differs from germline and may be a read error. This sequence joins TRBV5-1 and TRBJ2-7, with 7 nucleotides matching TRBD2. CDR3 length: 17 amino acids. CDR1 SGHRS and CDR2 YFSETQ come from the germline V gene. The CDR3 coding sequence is TGCGCCAGCAGTTTGGTAGGTGGCGGGAGTGGCTCCTACGAGCAGTACTTC. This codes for CASSLVGGGSGSYEQYF. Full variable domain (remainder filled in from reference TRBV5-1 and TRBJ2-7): KAGVTQTPRYLIKTRGQQVTLSCSPISGHRSVSWYQQTPGQGLQFLFEYFSETQRNKGNFPGRFSGRQFSNSRSEMNVSTLELGDSALYLCASSLVGGGSGSYEQYFGPGTRLTVT.

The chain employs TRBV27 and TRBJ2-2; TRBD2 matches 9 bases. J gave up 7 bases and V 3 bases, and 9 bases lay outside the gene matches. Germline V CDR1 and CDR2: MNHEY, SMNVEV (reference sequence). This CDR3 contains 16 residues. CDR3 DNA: TGTGCCAGCAGTTTCCAAGGACTAGCGAGGGTCGGGGAGCTGTTTTTT. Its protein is CASSFQGLARVGELFF.

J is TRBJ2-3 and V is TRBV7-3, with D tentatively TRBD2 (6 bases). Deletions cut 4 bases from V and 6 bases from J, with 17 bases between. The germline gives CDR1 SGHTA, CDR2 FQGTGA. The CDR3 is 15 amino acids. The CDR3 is CASSSDNGSPDTQYF. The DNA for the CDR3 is TGTGCCAGCAGCTCCGACAACGGGAGTCCGGATACGCAGTATTTT.

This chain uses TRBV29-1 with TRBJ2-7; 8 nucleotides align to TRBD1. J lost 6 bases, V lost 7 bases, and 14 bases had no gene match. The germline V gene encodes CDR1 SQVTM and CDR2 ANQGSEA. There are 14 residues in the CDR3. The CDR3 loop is CSATPTGAGAEQYF. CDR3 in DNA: TGCAGCGCCACCCCGACAGGGGCTGGGGCCGAGCAGTACTTC.

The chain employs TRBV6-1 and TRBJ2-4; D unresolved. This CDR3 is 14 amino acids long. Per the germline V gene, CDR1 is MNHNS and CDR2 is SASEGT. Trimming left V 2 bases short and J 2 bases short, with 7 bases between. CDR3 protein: CASSESVTKNIQYF. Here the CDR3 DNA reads TGTGCCAGCAGTGAATCCGTTACCAAAAACATTCAGTACTTC.

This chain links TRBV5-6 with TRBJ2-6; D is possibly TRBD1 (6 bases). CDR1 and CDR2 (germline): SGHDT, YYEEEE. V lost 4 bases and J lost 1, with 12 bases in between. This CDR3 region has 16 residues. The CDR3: CASSLNTGSGANVLTF. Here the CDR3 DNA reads TGTGCCAGCAGCCTCAATACAGGGTCTGGGGCCAACGTCCTGACTTTC.

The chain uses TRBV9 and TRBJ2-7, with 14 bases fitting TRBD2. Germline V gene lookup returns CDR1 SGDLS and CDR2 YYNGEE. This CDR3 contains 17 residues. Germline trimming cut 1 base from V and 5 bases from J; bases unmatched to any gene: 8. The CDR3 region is CASSVSLTSGRAHEQYF. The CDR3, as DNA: TGTGCCAGCAGCGTATCTTTGACTAGCGGGAGGGCCCACGAGCAGTACTTC.

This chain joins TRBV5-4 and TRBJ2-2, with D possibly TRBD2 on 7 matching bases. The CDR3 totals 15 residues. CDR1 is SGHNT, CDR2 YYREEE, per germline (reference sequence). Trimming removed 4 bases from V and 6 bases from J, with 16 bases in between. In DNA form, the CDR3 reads TGTGCCAGCAGCGATGGGGGGGGCCCGTCCGGGGAGCTGTTTTTT. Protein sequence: CASSDGGGPSGELFF.

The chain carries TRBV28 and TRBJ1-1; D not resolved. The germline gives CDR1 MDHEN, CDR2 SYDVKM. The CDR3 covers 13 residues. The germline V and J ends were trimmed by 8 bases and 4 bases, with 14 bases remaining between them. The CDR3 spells CASLPRVGTEAFF. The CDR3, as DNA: TGTGCCAGCCTCCCGCGGGTAGGCACTGAAGCTTTCTTT.

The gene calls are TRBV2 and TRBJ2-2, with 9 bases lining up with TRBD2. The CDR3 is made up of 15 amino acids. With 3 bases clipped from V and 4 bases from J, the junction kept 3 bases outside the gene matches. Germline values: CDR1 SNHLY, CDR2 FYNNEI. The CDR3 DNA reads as TGTGCCAGCAGTGAGGCGGGAGGGGTCACCGGGGAGCTGTTTTTT. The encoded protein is CASSEAGGVTGELFF. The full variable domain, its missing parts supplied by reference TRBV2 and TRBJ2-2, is EPEVTQTPSHQVTQMGQEVILRCVPISNHLYFYWYRQILGQKVEFLVSFYNNEISEKSEIFDDQFSVERPDGSNFTLKIRSTKLEDSAMYFCASSEAGGVTGELFFGEGSRLTVL.

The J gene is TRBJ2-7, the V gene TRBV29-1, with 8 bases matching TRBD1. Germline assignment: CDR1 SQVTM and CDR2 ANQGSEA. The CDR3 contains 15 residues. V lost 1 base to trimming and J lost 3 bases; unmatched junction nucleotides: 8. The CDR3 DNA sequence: TGCAGCGTTGAAGGAGGACAGGGCCCCAGCTACGAGCAGTACTTC. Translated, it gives CSVEGGQGPSYEQYF.